This T cell receptor beta chain stems from a study of blood T cell repertoires in COVID-19. Germline CDR1 MNHEY, CDR2 SVGAGI. After removal of 4 bases from V and 4 bases from J, the junction contained 5 bases not matched to a gene. The CDR3 is 14 amino acids. TCRdb keeps only in-frame clones here, not all; method: immunoSEQ multiplex PCR. The table lists some 100,000 clones, roughly 79% of them singletons. Sequenced material: peripheral blood. The sequence was collected from a woman aged 70 to 79 with acute or convalescent COVID-19. The chain carries TRBV6-5 and TRBJ2-7; 9 bases match TRBD1. CDR3 coding DNA: TGTGCCAGCAGTTCAGGGACAGGGAAGTACGAGCAGTACTTC. This sequence encodes CASSSGTGKYEQYF.